Here is one T cell receptor beta chain with its context. The target antigen is unknown. DNA at 150 to 200 ng, roughly 30,000 T cell genomes, went into sorted-subset replicate PCRs. Using immunoSEQ multiplex PCR, the repertoire was profiled, and TCRdb retains in-frame clones only, with some absent. The table lists about 710,000 clones, approximately 72% of them singletons. The entry originates in a study of shared clonotypes between healthy human individuals. Study as a whole: Sampling drew on donors who were a couple of women and a few men aged 18 to 49. Study-wide results and caveats: With a few donors compared, about 5% of naive CD4 clonotypes were shared. The authors sampled blood alone, and tissue repertoires likely differ.

The CDR3 runs to 15 residues. Germline loops: CDR1 SGHRS, CDR2 YFSETQ. Trimming pared 0 bases from V and 0 bases from J, leaving 8 bases between. The sequence was obtained from a woman in her twenties or thirties in good health. V usage is TRBV5-1 and J usage is TRBJ2-3; possibly TRBD2 for D (5 bases). Specimen: memory CD4+ T cells sorted from blood. Subset meaning: CD45RA-negative fraction. The CDR3 spells CASSLASGSTDTQYF. The CDR3 nucleotides are TGCGCCAGCAGCTTGGCATCGGGAAGCACAGATACGCAGTATTTT.